A single sample is the source of the 7 T cell receptor beta chains below, sequenced in a study of CD8+CD57+ T cells in acquired aplastic anemia. Genomic DNA was employed as the template in profiling TCR beta VDJ and CDR3. TCRdb passed the reads through MiXCR, listing each CDR3 protein once. Altogether about 160,000 distinct CDR3 sequences are present, around 47% being singletons, with the ten largest covering roughly 3.5%. Those patients picked for sequencing had displayed CD8+CD57+ cell expansion on flow cytometry. Sequences were obtained from sorted CD4+, CD8+, or CD8+CD57+ T cells (not recorded which) from PBMCs. The receptors originated from a human donor with aplastic anemia.

The V call is TRBV25-1, the J call TRBJ2-1, with D possibly matching TRBD1 (6 bases). Germline V lookup: CDR1 MGHDK, CDR2 SYGVNS. V lost 2 bases and J 8 bases, leaving 10 bases between the germline ends. The CDR3 totals 13 residues. The CDR3 loop is CASSETGFHEQFF. The DNA for the CDR3 is TGTGCCAGCAGTGAAACAGGGTTTCATGAGCAGTTCTTC.

This clonotype was picked up a small number of times. V is TRBV4-3 and J is TRBJ1-3, with D tentatively TRBD1 (5 bases). Trimming removed 0 bases from V and 2 bases from J, with 11 bases in between. CDR1 is LGHNA, CDR2 YSLEER, per germline. The CDR3 has 16 residues. Written as DNA, the CDR3 is TGCGCCAGCAGCCAAGATTCGTCAGGGCCTGGAAACACCATATATTTT. Amino acid sequence: CASSQDSSGPGNTIYF.

V usage is TRBV24-1 and J usage is TRBJ2-7; TRBD1 matches 7 bases. V lost 6 bases to trimming and J lost 6 bases; unmatched junction nucleotides: 10. In germline, CDR1 is KGHDR, CDR2 SFDVKD. The CDR3 covers 14 residues. Here the CDR3 DNA reads TGTGCCACCAGTCAACAGGGGTCAACCTGCGAGCAGTACTTC. Translating it yields CATSQQGSTCEQYF.

This clonotype was seen a single time. The CDR3 reads CSLADRGGTEAFF. CDR3 coding DNA: TGCAGTTTAGCGGACAGGGGAGGCACTGAAGCTTTCTTT. The rearrangement joins TRBV29-1 to TRBJ1-1; 9 bases agree with TRBD1. Germline V gives CDR1 SQVTM, CDR2 ANQGSEA. There are 13 residues in the CDR3.

This clonotype was counted many times. The J gene is TRBJ2-1, the V gene TRBV6-2 or TRBV6-3; 8 bases are a match to TRBD2. V shed 4 bases, J shed 6 bases, and the junction held 8 bases outside the gene matches. The CDR3 is made up of 15 amino acids. Per the germline V gene, CDR1 is MNHEY and CDR2 is SVGEGT. CDR3 loop: CASSSQRGTINEQFF. The CDR3 DNA is TGTGCCAGCAGTTCCCAGCGGGGGACGATCAATGAGCAGTTCTTC.

This clonotype was seen at least ten times. In DNA form, the CDR3 reads TGCAGTGCTAGAGATACGGGCTCGATGACAGGGGGGAGCGAGCAGTACTTC. Protein product: CSARDTGSMTGGSEQYF. J is TRBJ2-7 and V is TRBV20-1, with TRBD1 identical over 9 bases. CDR1 is DFQATT, CDR2 SNEGSKA, per germline (reference sequence). V lost 0 bases and J lost 6; bases outside the gene matches: 15. This CDR3 comprises 17 residues.

The genes are TRBV15 and TRBJ1-5; the D gene is possibly TRBD1 (5 bases). Deletions cut 0 bases from V and 2 bases from J, with 11 bases between. Germline V CDR1 and CDR2: LNHNV, YYDKDF (reference sequence). The CDR3 loop spans 16 amino acids. The CDR3 nucleotides are TGTGCCACCAGCAGAGATCGGCAGGGAGGCAATCAGCCCCAGCATTTT. Translated: CATSRDRQGGNQPQHF.